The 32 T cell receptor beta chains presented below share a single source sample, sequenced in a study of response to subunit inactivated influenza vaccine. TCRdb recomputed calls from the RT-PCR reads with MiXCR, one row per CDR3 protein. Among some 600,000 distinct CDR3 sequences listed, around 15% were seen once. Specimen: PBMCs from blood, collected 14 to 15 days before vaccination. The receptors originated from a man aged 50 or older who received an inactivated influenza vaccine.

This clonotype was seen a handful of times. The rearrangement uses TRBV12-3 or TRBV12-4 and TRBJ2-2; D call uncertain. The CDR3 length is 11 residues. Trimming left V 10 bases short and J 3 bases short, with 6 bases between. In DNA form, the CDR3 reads TGTGCCAACTTATACACCGGGGAGCTGTTTTTT. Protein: CANLYTGELFF.

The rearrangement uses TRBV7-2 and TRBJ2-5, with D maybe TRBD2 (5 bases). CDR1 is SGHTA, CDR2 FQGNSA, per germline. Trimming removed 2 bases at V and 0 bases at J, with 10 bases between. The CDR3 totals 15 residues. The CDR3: CASSLFGRNQETQYF. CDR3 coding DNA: TGTGCCAGCAGCTTATTTGGGAGAAACCAAGAGACCCAGTACTTC.

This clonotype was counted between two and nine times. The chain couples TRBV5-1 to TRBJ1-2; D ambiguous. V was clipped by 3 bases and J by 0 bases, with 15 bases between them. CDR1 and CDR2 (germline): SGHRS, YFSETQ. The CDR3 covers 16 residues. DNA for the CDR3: TGCGCCAGCAGCTACGACCACAGTACCTCTAACTATGGCTACACCTTC. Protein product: CASSYDHSTSNYGYTF.

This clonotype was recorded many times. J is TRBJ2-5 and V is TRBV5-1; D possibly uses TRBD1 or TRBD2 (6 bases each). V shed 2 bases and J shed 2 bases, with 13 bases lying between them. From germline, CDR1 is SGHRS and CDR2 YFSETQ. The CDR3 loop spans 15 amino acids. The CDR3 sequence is CASSFWRDMQETQYF. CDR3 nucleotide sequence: TGCGCCAGCAGCTTCTGGCGGGACATGCAAGAGACCCAGTACTTC.

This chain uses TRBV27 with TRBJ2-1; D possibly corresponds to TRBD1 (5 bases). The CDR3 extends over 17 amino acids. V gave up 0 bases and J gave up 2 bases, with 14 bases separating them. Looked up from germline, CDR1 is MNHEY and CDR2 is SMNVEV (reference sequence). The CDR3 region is CASSLSTAGRPYNEQFF. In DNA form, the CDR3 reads TGTGCCAGCAGTTTATCGACGGCAGGGCGCCCCTACAATGAGCAGTTCTTC.

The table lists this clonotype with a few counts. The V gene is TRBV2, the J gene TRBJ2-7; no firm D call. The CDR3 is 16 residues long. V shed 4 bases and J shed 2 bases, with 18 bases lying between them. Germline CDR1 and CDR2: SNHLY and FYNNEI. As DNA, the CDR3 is TGTGCCAGCAGTGGGCCTGGTAGTGACAACCCCTACGAGCAGTACTTC. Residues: CASSGPGSDNPYEQYF.

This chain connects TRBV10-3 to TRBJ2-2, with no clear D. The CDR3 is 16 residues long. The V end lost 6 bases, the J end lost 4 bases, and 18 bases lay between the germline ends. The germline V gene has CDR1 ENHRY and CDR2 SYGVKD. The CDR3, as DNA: TGTGCCATCAGACCCGACCCCTCCCGTGGCACCGGGGAGCTGTTTTTT. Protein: CAIRPDPSRGTGELFF.

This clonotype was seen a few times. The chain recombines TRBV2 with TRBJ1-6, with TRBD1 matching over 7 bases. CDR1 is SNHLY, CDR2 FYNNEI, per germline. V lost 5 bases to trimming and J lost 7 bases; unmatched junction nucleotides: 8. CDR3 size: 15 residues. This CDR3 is CASSTWDSSNSPLHF. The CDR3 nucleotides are TGTGCCAGCAGTACCTGGGACAGTTCAAATTCACCCCTCCACTTT.

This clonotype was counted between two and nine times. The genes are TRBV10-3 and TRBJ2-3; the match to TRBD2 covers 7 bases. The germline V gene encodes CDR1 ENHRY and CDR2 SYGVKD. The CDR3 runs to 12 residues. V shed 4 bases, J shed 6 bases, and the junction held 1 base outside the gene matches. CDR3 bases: TGTGCCATCAGTGTGGGAGGGGATACGCAGTATTTT. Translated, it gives CAISVGGDTQYF.

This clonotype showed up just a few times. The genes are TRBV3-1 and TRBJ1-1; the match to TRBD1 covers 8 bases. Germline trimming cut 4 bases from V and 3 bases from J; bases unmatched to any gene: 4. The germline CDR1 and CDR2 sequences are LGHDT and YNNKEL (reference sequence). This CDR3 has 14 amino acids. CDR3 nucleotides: TGTGCCAGCAGCCGCCTACAGGGGGACACTGAAGCTTTCTTT. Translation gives CASSRLQGDTEAFF. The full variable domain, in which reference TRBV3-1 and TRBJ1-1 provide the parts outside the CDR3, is DTAVSQTPKYLVTQMGNDKSIKCEQNLGHDTMYWYKQDSKKFLKIMFSYNNKELIINETVPNRFSPKSPDKAHLNLHINSLELGDSAVYFCASSRLQGDTEAFFGQGTRLTVV.

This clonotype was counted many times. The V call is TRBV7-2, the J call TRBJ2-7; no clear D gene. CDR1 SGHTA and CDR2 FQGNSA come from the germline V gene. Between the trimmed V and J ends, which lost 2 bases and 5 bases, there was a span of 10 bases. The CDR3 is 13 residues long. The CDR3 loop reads CASSLTRSDEQYF. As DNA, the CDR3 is TGTGCCAGCAGCTTAACAAGGAGCGACGAGCAGTACTTC.

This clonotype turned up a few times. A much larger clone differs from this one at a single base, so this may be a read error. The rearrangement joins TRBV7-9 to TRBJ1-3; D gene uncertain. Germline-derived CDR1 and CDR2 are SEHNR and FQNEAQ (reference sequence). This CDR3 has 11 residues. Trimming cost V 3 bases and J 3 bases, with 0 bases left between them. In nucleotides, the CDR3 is TGTGCCAGCAGCTTTGGAAACACCATATATTTT. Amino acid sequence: CASSFGNTIYF.

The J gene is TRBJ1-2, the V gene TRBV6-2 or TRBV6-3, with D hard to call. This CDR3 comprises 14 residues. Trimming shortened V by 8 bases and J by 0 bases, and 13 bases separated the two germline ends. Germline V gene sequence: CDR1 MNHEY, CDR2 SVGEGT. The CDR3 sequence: CASRWAVTNYGYTF. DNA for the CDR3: TGTGCCAGCCGTTGGGCGGTGACTAACTATGGCTACACCTTC.

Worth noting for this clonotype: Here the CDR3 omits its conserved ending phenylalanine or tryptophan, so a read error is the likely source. The CDR3 sequence: CASTSNYEGQRHSGANVLTL. Written as DNA, the CDR3 is TGTGCCAGCACTTCAAACTACGAAGGGCAGAGACACTCTGGGGCCAACGTCCTGACTCTC. This chain uses TRBV12-3 or TRBV12-4 with TRBJ2-6; D is uncertain. The V end lost 7 bases, the J end lost 0 bases, and 25 bases lay between the germline ends. The CDR3 consists of 20 residues.

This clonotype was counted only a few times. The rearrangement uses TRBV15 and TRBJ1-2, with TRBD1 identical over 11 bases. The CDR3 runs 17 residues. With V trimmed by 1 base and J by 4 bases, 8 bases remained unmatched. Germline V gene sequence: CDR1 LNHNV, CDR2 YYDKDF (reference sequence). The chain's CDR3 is CATSRGDRGWPVYGYTF. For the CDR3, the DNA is TGTGCCACCAGCAGAGGGGACAGGGGGTGGCCTGTCTATGGCTACACCTTC.

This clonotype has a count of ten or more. The CDR3 coding sequence is TGCAGTGCTAGAGTAGCAGATACGCAGTATTTT. Protein sequence: CSARVADTQYF. The chain combines TRBV20-1 with TRBJ2-3; no firm D call. CDR1 DFQATT and CDR2 SNEGSKA come from the germline V gene (reference sequence). The CDR3 length is 11 residues. V lost 1 base and J lost 4, with 3 bases in between.

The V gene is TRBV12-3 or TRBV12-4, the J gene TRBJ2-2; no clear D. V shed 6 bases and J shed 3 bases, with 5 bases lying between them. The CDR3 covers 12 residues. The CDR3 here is CASRFDTGELFF. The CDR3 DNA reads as TGTGCCAGCAGGTTCGACACCGGGGAGCTGTTTTTT.

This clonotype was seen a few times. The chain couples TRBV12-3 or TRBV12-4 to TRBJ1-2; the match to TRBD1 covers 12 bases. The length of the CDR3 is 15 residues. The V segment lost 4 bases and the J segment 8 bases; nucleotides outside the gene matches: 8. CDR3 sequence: CASSSPGTGGWGYTF. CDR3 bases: TGTGCCAGCAGTTCCCCAGGGACAGGGGGCTGGGGCTACACCTTC.

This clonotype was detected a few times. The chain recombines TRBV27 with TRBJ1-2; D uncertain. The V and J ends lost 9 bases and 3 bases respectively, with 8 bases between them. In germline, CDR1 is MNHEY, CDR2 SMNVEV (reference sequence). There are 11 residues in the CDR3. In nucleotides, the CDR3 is TGTGCCAGTGGTACACACTATGGCTACACCTTC. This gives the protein CASGTHYGYTF.

The CDR3: CASSQEWGEQRGYTF. For the CDR3, the DNA is TGCGCCAGCAGCCAAGAATGGGGGGAGCAGCGTGGCTACACCTTC. This chain joins TRBV4-1 and TRBJ1-2, with D perhaps matching TRBD1 (5 bases). V lost 0 bases, J lost 7 bases, and 15 bases lay in between. The germline V gene encodes CDR1 MGHRA and CDR2 YSYEKL. This CDR3 has 15 amino acids.

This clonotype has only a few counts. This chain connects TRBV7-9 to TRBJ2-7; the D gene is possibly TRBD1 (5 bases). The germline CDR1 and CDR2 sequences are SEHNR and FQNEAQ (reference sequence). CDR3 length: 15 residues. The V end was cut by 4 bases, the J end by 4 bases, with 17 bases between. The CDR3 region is CASSSTGSRSYEQYF. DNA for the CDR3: TGTGCCAGCAGCTCTACAGGCAGCAGGTCGTACGAGCAGTACTTC.

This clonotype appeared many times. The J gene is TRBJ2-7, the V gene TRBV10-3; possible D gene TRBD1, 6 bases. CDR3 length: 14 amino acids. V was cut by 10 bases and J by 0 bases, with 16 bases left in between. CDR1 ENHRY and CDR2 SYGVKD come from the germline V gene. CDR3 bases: TGTGCCACCAGCCGGGACATGAGCTCCTACGAGCAGTACTTC. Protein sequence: CATSRDMSSYEQYF.

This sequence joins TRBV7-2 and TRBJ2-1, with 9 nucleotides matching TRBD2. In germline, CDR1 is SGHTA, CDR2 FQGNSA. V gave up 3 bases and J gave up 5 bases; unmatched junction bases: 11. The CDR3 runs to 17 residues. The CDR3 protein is CASSLIAGEVVDNEQFF. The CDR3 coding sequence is TGTGCCAGCAGCTTGATAGCGGGAGAAGTGGTCGACAATGAGCAGTTCTTC.

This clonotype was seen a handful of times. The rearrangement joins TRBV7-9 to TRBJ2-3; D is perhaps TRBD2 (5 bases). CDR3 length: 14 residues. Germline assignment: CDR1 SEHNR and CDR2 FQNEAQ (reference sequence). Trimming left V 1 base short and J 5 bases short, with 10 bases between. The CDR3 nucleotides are TGTGCCAGCAGCTTAGTTGGTGCGGGAGATACGCAGTATTTT. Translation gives CASSLVGAGDTQYF.

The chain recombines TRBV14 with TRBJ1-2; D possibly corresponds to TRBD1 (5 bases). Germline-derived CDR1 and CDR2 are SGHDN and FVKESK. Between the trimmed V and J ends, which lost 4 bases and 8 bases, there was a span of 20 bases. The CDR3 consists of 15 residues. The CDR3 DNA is TGTGCCAGCAGCCTAAAACCCGCAGGATCAGGGGGCTACACCTTC. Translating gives CASSLKPAGSGGYTF.

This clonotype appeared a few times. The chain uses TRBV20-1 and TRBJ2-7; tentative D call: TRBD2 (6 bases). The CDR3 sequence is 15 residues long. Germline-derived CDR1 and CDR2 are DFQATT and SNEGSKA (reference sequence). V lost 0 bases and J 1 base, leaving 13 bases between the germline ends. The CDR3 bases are TGCAGTGCTAGAGATCGAGGGAGGAATTCCTACGAGCAGTACTTC. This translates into CSARDRGRNSYEQYF.

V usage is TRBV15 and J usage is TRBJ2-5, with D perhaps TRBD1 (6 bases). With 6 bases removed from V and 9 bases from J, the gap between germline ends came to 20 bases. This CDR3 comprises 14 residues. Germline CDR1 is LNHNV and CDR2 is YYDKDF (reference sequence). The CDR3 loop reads CATSPGRGQRAQYF. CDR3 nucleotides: TGTGCCACCAGTCCGGGTCGGGGACAAAGGGCCCAGTACTTC.

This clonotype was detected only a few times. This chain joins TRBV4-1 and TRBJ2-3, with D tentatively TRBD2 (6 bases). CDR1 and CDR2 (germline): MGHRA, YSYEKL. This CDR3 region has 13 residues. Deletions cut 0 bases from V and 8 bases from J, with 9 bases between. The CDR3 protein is CASSQEEGLTQYF. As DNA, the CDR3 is TGCGCCAGCAGCCAAGAGGAGGGCCTTACGCAGTATTTT.

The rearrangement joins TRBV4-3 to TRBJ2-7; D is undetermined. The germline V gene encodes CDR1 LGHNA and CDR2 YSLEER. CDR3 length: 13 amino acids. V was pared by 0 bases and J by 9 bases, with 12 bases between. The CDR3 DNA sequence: TGCGCCAGCAGCCAAGAGGTGAGGCGGACGCAGTACTTC. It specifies CASSQEVRRTQYF.

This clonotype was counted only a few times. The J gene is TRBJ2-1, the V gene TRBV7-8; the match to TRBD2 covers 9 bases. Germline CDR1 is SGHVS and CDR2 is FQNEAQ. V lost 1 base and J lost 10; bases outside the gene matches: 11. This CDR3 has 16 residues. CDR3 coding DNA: TGTGCCAGCAGCTTAGATGGCGGGAGGGCCTTGAGCGAGCAGTTCTTC. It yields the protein CASSLDGGRALSEQFF.

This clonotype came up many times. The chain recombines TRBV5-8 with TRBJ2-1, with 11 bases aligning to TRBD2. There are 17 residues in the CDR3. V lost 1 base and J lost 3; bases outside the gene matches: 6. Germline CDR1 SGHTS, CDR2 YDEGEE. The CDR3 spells CASSLLASGRNYNEQFF. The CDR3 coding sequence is TGTGCCAGCAGCTTGTTAGCTAGCGGGAGGAACTACAATGAGCAGTTCTTC.

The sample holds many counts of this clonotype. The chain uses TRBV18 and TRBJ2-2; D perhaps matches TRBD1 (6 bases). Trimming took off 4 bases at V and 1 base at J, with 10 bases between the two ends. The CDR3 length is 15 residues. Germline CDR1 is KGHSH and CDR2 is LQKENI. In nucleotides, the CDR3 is TGTGCCAGCTCACGGGGACACCTGAACACCGGGGAGCTGTTTTTT. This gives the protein CASSRGHLNTGELFF.